A single sample is the source of the 30 T cell receptor beta chains below, sequenced in a study of OX40 agonist ivuxolimab in advanced cancers. Method: immunoSEQ multiplex PCR; TCRdb's copy keeps in-frame clones and lacks some. This repertoire shows fewer than 85,000 clones, roughly 87% found once; its top ten account for roughly 5.8%. The specimen was CD4+ or CD8+ T cells sorted from blood, collected in a trial of the OX40 agonist ivuxolimab. The receptors come from an adult with an advanced solid tumor such as melanoma, head and neck, liver or kidney cancer.

Comments on this clone: Other DNA sequences in the same sample also yield this CDR3. The chain recombines TRBV18 with TRBJ2-3, with unresolved D. This CDR3 is built from 12 residues. V shed 6 bases and J shed 2 bases, with 6 bases lying between them. The germline gives CDR1 KGHSH, CDR2 LQKENI. CDR3 coding DNA: TGTGCCAGCTCGTCTTCCACAGATACGCAGTATTTT. It yields the protein CASSSSTDTQYF.

CDR3: CASSIGDRGNPGELFF. The CDR3 DNA follows: TGTGCCAGTAGTATTGGGGACAGGGGCAACCCCGGGGAGCTGTTTTTT. The chain employs TRBV19 and TRBJ2-2, with TRBD1 matching over 10 bases. Germline loops: CDR1 LNHDA, CDR2 SQIVND (reference sequence). The CDR3 length is 16 residues. V shed 3 bases, J shed 6 bases, and the junction held 7 bases outside the gene matches.

J is TRBJ2-7 and V is TRBV5-1; a weak D match, TRBD1 (5 bases). There are 16 residues in the CDR3. Trimming stripped 4 bases from V and 4 bases from J, with 21 bases between. CDR1 is SGHRS, CDR2 YFSETQ, per germline. The CDR3 loop is CASSPAHRSDSYEQYF. Here the CDR3 DNA reads TGCGCCAGCAGCCCCGCACACAGGTCCGATTCTTACGAGCAGTACTTC.

The V gene is TRBV25-1, the J gene TRBJ2-7; the D gene is possibly TRBD2 (6 bases). Germline V gene sequence: CDR1 MGHDK, CDR2 SYGVNS. V lost 7 bases, J lost 2 bases, and 12 bases lay in between. CDR3 length equals 13 residues. CDR3 protein: CASKWAGPYEQYF. The DNA of the CDR3 is TGTGCCAGCAAATGGGCGGGACCCTACGAGCAGTACTTC.

The chain joins TRBV19 to TRBJ1-6; TRBD1 is a possible D gene (5 bases). Trimming removed 1 base from V and 10 bases from J, with 11 bases in between. Per the germline V gene, CDR1 is LNHDA and CDR2 is SQIVND (reference sequence). This CDR3 comprises 14 residues. As DNA, the CDR3 is TGTGCCAGTAGTATAGGGACACCAACATCACCCCTCCACTTT. Its protein is CASSIGTPTSPLHF. The variable domain in full, with the rest retrieved from reference TRBV19 and TRBJ1-6, is DGGITQSPKYLFRKEGQNVTLSCEQNLNHDAMYWYRQDPGQGLRLIYYSQIVNDFQKGDIAEGYSVSREKKESFPLTVTSAQKNPTAFYLCASSIGTPTSPLHFGNGTRLTVT.

The chain links TRBV5-6 to TRBJ2-5, with D unclear. Between the trimmed V and J ends, which lost 1 base and 4 bases, there was a span of 11 bases. CDR1 and CDR2 from the germline V gene are SGHDT and YYEEEE. This CDR3 is built from 14 residues. CDR3 nucleotide sequence: TGTGCCAGCAGCTTGTACCAACAGAGAGAGACCCAGTACTTC. Its protein is CASSLYQQRETQYF.

The CDR3 DNA reads as TGTGCCAGCTCACTCGGGGGACTCGGCGAGCAGTACTTC. This codes for CASSLGGLGEQYF. V usage is TRBV18 and J usage is TRBJ2-7; a weak D match, TRBD2 (6 bases). Germline V gives CDR1 KGHSH, CDR2 LQKENI. The V and J ends lost 4 bases and 6 bases respectively, with 13 bases between them. The CDR3 covers 13 residues.

The chain combines TRBV5-1 with TRBJ1-2; TRBD1 matches 7 bases. The CDR3 is 15 residues long. CDR1 is SGHRS and CDR2 is YFSETQ in the germline V gene. The ends lost 4 bases at V and 4 bases at J; junction bases unmatched: 10. CDR3 sequence (DNA): TGCGCCAGCAGCGGGGACCCTGGGACAGCCTATGGCTACACCTTC. Amino acid sequence: CASSGDPGTAYGYTF.

CDR3 DNA sequence: TGCGCCAGCAGCCCACCGGGACGTAAAGAGACCCAGTACTTC. This gives the protein CASSPPGRKETQYF. The genes are TRBV5-1 and TRBJ2-5; D could derive from TRBD1 or TRBD2 (5 bases each). Between the trimmed V and J ends, which lost 4 bases and 3 bases, there was a span of 13 bases. The CDR3 runs 14 residues. CDR1 is SGHRS and CDR2 is YFSETQ in the germline V gene. The full variable domain, rest sourced from reference TRBV5-1 and TRBJ2-5, is KAGVTQTPRYLIKTRGQQVTLSCSPISGHRSVSWYQQTPGQGLQFLFEYFSETQRNKGNFPGRFSGRQFSNSRSEMNVSTLELGDSALYLCASSPPGRKETQYFGPGTRLLVL.

The chain carries TRBV5-1 and TRBJ2-7; D perhaps matches TRBD1 (5 bases). V lost 0 bases to trimming and J lost 2 bases, with 12 bases between them. Germline loops: CDR1 SGHRS, CDR2 YFSETQ. The CDR3 contains 15 residues. CDR3 loop: CASSLAPGPTYEQYF. For the CDR3, the DNA is TGCGCCAGCAGCTTGGCGCCAGGGCCGACCTACGAGCAGTACTTC.

The genes are TRBV6-1 and TRBJ2-7; 9 bases are shared with TRBD1. Germline CDR1 and CDR2: MNHNS and SASEGT. The CDR3 contains 15 residues. V trimming: 2 bases; J trimming: 2 bases; junction bases outside the gene matches: 4. The CDR3 loop reads CASSEWGQGTYEQYF. In DNA form, the CDR3 reads TGTGCCAGCAGTGAATGGGGACAGGGAACCTACGAGCAGTACTTC.

J is TRBJ2-1 and V is TRBV7-7, with 8 bases lining up with TRBD2. The CDR3 contains 15 residues. Germline-derived CDR1 and CDR2 are SSHAT and FNYEAQ (reference sequence). The V gene end was trimmed by 5 bases and the J gene end by 8 bases; junction bases not matched to a gene: 11. CDR3 DNA: TGTGCCAGCAGCCCGAGGACTAGCTGGGAGGATGAGCAGTTCTTC. Its protein is CASSPRTSWEDEQFF.

This clone is medium-sized. The chain employs TRBV5-1 and TRBJ1-1, with 9 bases lining up with TRBD1. Germline values: CDR1 SGHRS, CDR2 YFSETQ. The CDR3 extends over 14 amino acids. The ends lost 4 bases at V and 5 bases at J; junction bases unmatched: 6. CDR3: CASSQGQGKTEAFF. Written as DNA, the CDR3 is TGCGCCAGCAGCCAAGGACAGGGGAAGACTGAAGCTTTCTTT.

This chain uses TRBV5-1 with TRBJ1-1; no firm D call. The V end was cut by 5 bases, the J end by 1 base, with 9 bases between. CDR3 length: 13 residues. CDR1 is SGHRS and CDR2 is YFSETQ in the germline V gene. Here the CDR3 DNA reads TGCGCCAGCAGTCGGGAAACGAACACTGAAGCTTTCTTT. Translated: CASSRETNTEAFF. Drawing the rest from reference TRBV5-1 and TRBJ1-1, the complete variable domain is KAGVTQTPRYLIKTRGQQVTLSCSPISGHRSVSWYQQTPGQGLQFLFEYFSETQRNKGNFPGRFSGRQFSNSRSEMNVSTLELGDSALYLCASSRETNTEAFFGQGTRLTVV.

V and J are TRBV19 and TRBJ2-5; D not certain. The CDR3 loop spans 14 amino acids. Germline V gene data show CDR1 as LNHDA and CDR2 as SQIVND (reference sequence). V was clipped by 1 base and J by 7 bases, with 13 bases between them. CDR3 nucleotides: TGTGCCAGTAGTATAGGTATAGAGGCGGTGACCCAGTACTTC. Encoded protein: CASSIGIEAVTQYF.

The chain has TRBV6-1 and TRBJ1-1, with D possibly matching TRBD1 (5 bases). Deletions cut 6 bases from V and 4 bases from J, with 15 bases between. Germline CDR1 and CDR2: MNHNS and SASEGT. The CDR3 sequence is 14 residues long. The CDR3 DNA sequence: TGTGCCAGCAGGGGGGGAATCACCGGCACTGAAGCTTTCTTT. Amino acids: CASRGGITGTEAFF.

The chain employs TRBV5-1 and TRBJ2-1; a weak D match, TRBD2 (6 bases). The length of the CDR3 is 14 residues. Trimming cost V 4 bases and J 6 bases, with 14 bases left between them. The germline gives CDR1 SGHRS, CDR2 YFSETQ. CDR3 region: CASSSWDSANEQFF. In DNA form, the CDR3 reads TGCGCCAGCAGCAGCTGGGACTCAGCCAATGAGCAGTTCTTC.

V and J are TRBV30 and TRBJ2-2; no reliable D call. Trimming took off 2 bases at V and 7 bases at J, with 5 bases between the two ends. There are 11 residues in the CDR3. CDR1 is GTSNPN, CDR2 SVGIG, per germline (reference sequence). The CDR3 spells CAWSSGGELFF. The CDR3 region has the DNA TGTGCCTGGAGTTCAGGCGGGGAGCTGTTTTTT.

The V and J genes are TRBV9 and TRBJ2-3; no definite D call. V lost 1 base to trimming and J lost 6 bases, with 9 bases between them. The CDR3 has 13 amino acids. Germline lookup yields CDR1 SGDLS and CDR2 YYNGEE. The CDR3 region has the DNA TGTGCCAGCAGCGTACTCCCTAGGGATACGCAGTATTTT. This translates into CASSVLPRDTQYF.

DNA of the CDR3: TGTGCCAGCAGCTTAGGGGGCAGTGAAAAACTGTTTTTT. Its translation: CASSLGGSEKLFF. J is TRBJ1-4 and V is TRBV7-2; D is perhaps TRBD1 (5 bases). Germline loops: CDR1 SGHTA, CDR2 FQGNSA. Trimming stripped 1 base from V and 7 bases from J, with 7 bases between. The CDR3 contains 13 residues.

The V call is TRBV19, the J call TRBJ2-7; TRBD1 might be the D (5 bases). Germline V gene lookup returns CDR1 LNHDA and CDR2 SQIVND (reference sequence). The CDR3 totals 14 residues. V shed 5 bases and J shed 3 bases, with 14 bases lying between them. The CDR3 region is CASSPWTRDYEQYF. CDR3 sequence (DNA): TGTGCCAGTAGTCCATGGACACGAGACTACGAGCAGTACTTC.

V gene TRBV28 combines with J gene TRBJ2-5; weak D call: TRBD1 (6 bases). Germline CDR1 MDHEN, CDR2 SYDVKM. This CDR3 contains 15 residues. V gave up 4 bases and J gave up 1 base, with 13 bases separating them. The CDR3 DNA reads TGTGCCAGCAGTTCCCAACAAGGGGGCCAAGAGACCCAGTACTTC. Protein sequence: CASSSQQGGQETQYF.

This clone was observed once. The rearrangement links TRBV5-1 to TRBJ1-2; 7 positions match TRBD1. Trimming cost V 3 bases and J 8 bases; bases outside gene matches: 7. Germline V gene lookup returns CDR1 SGHRS and CDR2 YFSETQ. CDR3 length: 13 residues. In DNA, the CDR3 is TGCGCCAGCAGCTCGGACAGGTCGGGCGGCTACACCTTC. Amino acid sequence: CASSSDRSGGYTF.

The CDR3 DNA reads as TGTGCCAGCAGCTTACAATCAGGACCTACCTACGAGCAGTACTTC. Residues: CASSLQSGPTYEQYF. The V and J genes are TRBV7-2 and TRBJ2-7, with unresolved D. Per the germline V gene, CDR1 is SGHTA and CDR2 is FQGNSA. The CDR3 sequence is 15 residues long. V shed 2 bases and J shed 2 bases, with 13 bases lying between them.

The V gene is TRBV7-8, the J gene TRBJ2-1; 9 nucleotides align to TRBD1. Germline V gene data show CDR1 as SGHVS and CDR2 as FQNEAQ. There are 14 residues in the CDR3. Trimming at V came to 4 bases and at J to 6 bases, leaving 4 bases not matched to a gene. CDR3 DNA sequence: TGTGCCAGCAGCTCGCAGGGACAGGGCAATGAGCAGTTCTTC. This sequence encodes CASSSQGQGNEQFF.

The J gene is TRBJ2-7, the V gene TRBV6-1; 11 nucleotides match TRBD2. The CDR3 is made up of 14 amino acids. V lost 5 bases to trimming and J lost 5 bases; unmatched junction nucleotides: 5. Germline V gene lookup returns CDR1 MNHNS and CDR2 SASEGT. CDR3 in DNA: TGTGCCAGCAGTCGGACTAGCGGGTTCCACGAGCAGTACTTC. This gives the protein CASSRTSGFHEQYF.

This chain uses TRBV5-4 with TRBJ2-7; 7 bases are shared with TRBD1. The CDR3 has 12 residues. Germline V gene data show CDR1 as SGHNT and CDR2 as YYREEE (reference sequence). The junction had 4 bases not matched to a gene; V was cut back by 4 bases and J by 6 bases. CDR3 bases: TGTGCCAGCAGCCTGACAGGGCGCGAGCAGTACTTC. Protein sequence: CASSLTGREQYF.

CDR3: CASSERQTRHEQYF. CDR3 in DNA: TGTGCCAGCAGTGAACGGCAGACCCGTCACGAGCAGTACTTC. The V gene is TRBV2, the J gene TRBJ2-7; D is unresolved. The CDR3 has 14 residues. Germline V gene data show CDR1 as SNHLY and CDR2 as FYNNEI. Between the trimmed V and J ends, which lost 2 bases and 5 bases, there was a span of 13 bases. Looking up the rest from reference TRBV2 and TRBJ2-7 gives the full variable domain: EPEVTQTPSHQVTQMGQEVILRCVPISNHLYFYWYRQILGQKVEFLVSFYNNEISEKSEIFDDQFSVERPDGSNFTLKIRSTKLEDSAMYFCASSERQTRHEQYFGPGTRLTVT.

The chain is built from TRBV7-3 and TRBJ1-1, with 7 bases fitting TRBD1. With 4 bases clipped from V and 1 base from J, the junction kept 3 bases outside the gene matches. Germline lookup yields CDR1 SGHTA and CDR2 FQGTGA. The CDR3 spans 14 residues. DNA for the CDR3: TGTGCCAGCAGCTCCGGGACAGCGAACACTGAAGCTTTCTTT. Protein: CASSSGTANTEAFF.

This clone was recorded only once. V gene TRBV10-1 combines with J gene TRBJ2-3, with 10 bases aligning to TRBD2. Germline CDR1 reads WNHNN; CDR2 reads SYGVQD (reference sequence). This CDR3 contains 16 residues. Trimming took 2 bases from V and 3 from J; bases not matched to a gene: 5. The CDR3 DNA is TGCGCCAGCAGTGAGCAAGCTAGCGGGAGTACAGATACGCAGTATTTT. Translated: CASSEQASGSTDTQYF.